These 4 T cell receptor beta chains were all obtained from the same sample, sequenced in a study of T cells expressing NK-cell markers. No DNA is given; TCRdb re-called the 5' RACE reads and lists each CDR3 protein once. The table lists approximately 440,000 distinct CDR3 sequences, with around 1.4% in the top ten. The sample consisted of blood T cells: a sorted CD56 or NKG2C T cell subset, CD4+ or CD8+ T cells, or bulk PBMC T cells (not recorded which). The receptors were sampled from a woman aged 45-65 years in good health.

The rearrangement uses TRBV2 and TRBJ1-2; TCRdb indicates TRBD1, and absent DNA this call remains unverified. Germline V gene data show CDR1 as SNHLY and CDR2 as FYNNEI. The CDR3 totals 12 residues. CDR3 sequence reads: CASSTGFEGYTF. Full variable domain (remainder filled in from reference TRBV2 and TRBJ1-2): EPEVTQTPSHQVTQMGQEVILRCVPISNHLYFYWYRQILGQKVEFLVSFYNNEISEKSEIFDDQFSVERPDGSNFTLKIRSTKLEDSAMYFCASSTGFEGYTFGSGTRLTVV.

V is TRBV5-1 and J is TRBJ2-4; TCRdb indicates TRBD1, and absent DNA this call remains unverified. In germline, CDR1 is SGHRS, CDR2 YFSETQ. This CDR3 spans 17 amino acids. The CDR3: CASSALQGALSKNIQYF.

The chain combines TRBV9 with TRBJ2-3. Germline CDR1 SGDLS, CDR2 YYNGEE. This CDR3 has 16 residues. This chain's CDR3 is CASSVWQTPSTDTQYF.

The genes are TRBV20-1 and TRBJ2-5; TCRdb indicates TRBD1, and absent DNA this call remains unverified. This CDR3 comprises 16 residues. Per germline, CDR1 DFQATT and CDR2 SNEGSKA (reference sequence). CDR3 amino acids: CSARKWGRGNQETQYF.